The sample holds one count of the clone carrying this T cell receptor beta chain. Its antigen is still unknown. The data belong to a study of OX40 agonist ivuxolimab in advanced cancers. Findings and caveats of the study: There were, on average, more expanded clones in CD8+ T cells than in CD4+. With doses of 0.1 to 3.0 mg/kg, CD4+ and CD8+ blood T cells had undergone clonal expansion by week 6.

Anyone with autoimmune disease history or systemic immunosuppression was excluded. TCRdb keeps only in-frame clones here, not all; method: immunoSEQ multiplex PCR. In the table there are approximately 29,000 clones, just under 80% of which are singletons. Germline assignment: CDR1 LGHNA and CDR2 YSLEER. CDR3 length: 13 amino acids. The ends were cut back, 3 bases at V and 3 bases at J, with 8 bases in the middle. Sequences were derived from CD4+ or CD8+ T cells sorted from blood, sampled in a trial of the OX40 agonist ivuxolimab. The chain has TRBV4-3 and TRBJ1-1; D may be TRBD1 (5 bases). This TCR was sampled from an adult with an advanced solid tumor such as melanoma, head and neck, liver or kidney cancer. CDR3 DNA sequence: TGCGCCAGCAGCCATCCACAGGACACTGAAGCTTTCTTT. Encoded protein: CASSHPQDTEAFF.